What follows describes a single T cell receptor beta chain. The sample comes from a study of blood T cell repertoires in COVID-19. Study-level background: The origin of the acute and convalescent COVID-19 samples was the United States, Italy and Spain.

This CDR3 is built from 16 residues. The V gene lost 4 bases and the J gene lost 7 bases, with 20 bases spanning the gap. CDR1 and CDR2 from the germline V gene are SGHVS and FQNEAQ. Only in-frame clones appear in the TCRdb table, and some are missing; sequencing was by immunoSEQ multiplex PCR. The table lists about 140,000 clones, about 80% of them singletons. Ages ranged from about 18 to 100 years, with residence in 24 US areas. Allocation to cohorts depended on clinical history reported by the participants. The rearrangement links TRBV7-8 to TRBJ2-1; D remains ambiguous. This TCR came from a woman aged 18-30 years who had been exposed to COVID-19. The sequenced sample consisted of PBMCs or T cells enriched from blood (not recorded which). CDR3 in amino acids: CASSSAPRGTRNEQFF. For the CDR3, the DNA is TGTGCCAGCAGCTCCGCCCCCCGAGGCACACGGAATGAGCAGTTCTTC.